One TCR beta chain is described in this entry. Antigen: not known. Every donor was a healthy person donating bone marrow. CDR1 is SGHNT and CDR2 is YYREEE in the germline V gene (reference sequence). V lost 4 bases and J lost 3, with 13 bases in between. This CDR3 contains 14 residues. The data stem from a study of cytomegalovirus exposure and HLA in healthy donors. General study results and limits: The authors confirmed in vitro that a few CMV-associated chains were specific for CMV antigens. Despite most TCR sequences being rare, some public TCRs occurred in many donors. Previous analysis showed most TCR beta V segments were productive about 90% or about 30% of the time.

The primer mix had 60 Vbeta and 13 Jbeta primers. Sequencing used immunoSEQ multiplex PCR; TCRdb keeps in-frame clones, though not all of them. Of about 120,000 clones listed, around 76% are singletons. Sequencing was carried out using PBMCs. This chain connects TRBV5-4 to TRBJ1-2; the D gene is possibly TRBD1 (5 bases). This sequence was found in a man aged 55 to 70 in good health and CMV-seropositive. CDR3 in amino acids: CASSGRQRDYGYTF. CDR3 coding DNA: TGTGCCAGCAGCGGACGACAGAGAGACTATGGCTACACCTTC. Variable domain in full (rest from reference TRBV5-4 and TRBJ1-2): ETGVTQSPTHLIKTRGQQVTLRCSSQSGHNTVSWYQQALGQGPQFIFQYYREEENGRGNFPPRFSGLQFPNYSSELNVNALELDDSALYLCASSGRQRDYGYTFGSGTRLTVV.